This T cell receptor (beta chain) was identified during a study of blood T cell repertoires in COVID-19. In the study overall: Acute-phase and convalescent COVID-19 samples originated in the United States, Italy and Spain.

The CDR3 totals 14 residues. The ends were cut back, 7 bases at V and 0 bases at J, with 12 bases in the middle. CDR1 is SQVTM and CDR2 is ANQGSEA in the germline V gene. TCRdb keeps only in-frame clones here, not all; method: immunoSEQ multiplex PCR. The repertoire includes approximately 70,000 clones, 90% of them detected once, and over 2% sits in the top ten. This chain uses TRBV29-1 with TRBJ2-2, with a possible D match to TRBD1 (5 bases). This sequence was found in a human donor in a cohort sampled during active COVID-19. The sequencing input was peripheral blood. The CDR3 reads CSAAPGTNTGELFF. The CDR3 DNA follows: TGCAGCGCCGCTCCAGGGACGAACACCGGGGAGCTGTTTTTT.